The 28 T cell receptor beta chains below all came from one sample that was sequenced in a study of T-cell memory formation after mild COVID-19. Via MiXCR, TCRdb re-called the 5' RACE reads, giving one row per CDR3 protein. Of 150,000 to 200,000 distinct CDR3 sequences listed, around 16% are singletons. Input material: PBMCs or a T cell subset sorted from them (not recorded which). Receptor source: an adult woman who had mild COVID-19 (a few samples of this study predate the infection). Cell type and time point are not known.

The chain joins TRBV12-3 or TRBV12-4 to TRBJ2-3; D remains ambiguous. This CDR3 spans 14 amino acids. The ends were cut back, 5 bases at V and 1 base at J, with 10 bases in the middle. In nucleotides, the CDR3 is TGTGCCAGCAGTGGCCTCGCGGGCACAGATACGCAGTATTTT. Translation: CASSGLAGTDTQYF.

The chain couples TRBV5-1 to TRBJ2-3; D uncertain. V lost 0 bases and J 1 base, leaving 6 bases between the germline ends. This CDR3 has 14 amino acids. Germline-derived CDR1 and CDR2 are SGHRS and YFSETQ. The CDR3 region is CASSLVIGTDTQYF. The DNA of the CDR3 is TGCGCCAGCAGCTTGGTAATAGGCACAGATACGCAGTATTTT.

The sample holds a few counts of this clonotype. The V gene is TRBV20-1, the J gene TRBJ2-1; the D gene is possibly TRBD1 (6 bases). V was shortened by 5 bases and J by 9 bases, with 20 bases between the two germline ends. Germline V gene data show CDR1 as DFQATT and CDR2 as SNEGSKA (reference sequence). The CDR3 runs to 14 residues. The CDR3: CSAWAGVTGGEQFF. CDR3 coding DNA: TGCAGTGCTTGGGCCGGGGTGACAGGAGGTGAGCAGTTCTTC.

This clonotype was seen more than once but under ten times. The gene calls are TRBV4-3 and TRBJ1-4; a possible D gene is TRBD1 (5 bases). The V gene's germline CDR1 is LGHNA and CDR2 YSLEER. This CDR3 is built from 15 residues. The V and J ends lost 1 base and 4 bases respectively, with 10 bases between them. CDR3 amino acids: CASSQAGTGNEKLFF. CDR3 coding DNA: TGCGCCAGCAGCCAAGCCGGGACGGGTAATGAAAAACTGTTTTTT.

This clonotype was recorded a few times. The rearrangement links TRBV18 to TRBJ1-1; tentative D call: TRBD1 (5 bases). The V end lost 6 bases, the J end lost 1 base, and 15 bases lay between the germline ends. Germline assignment: CDR1 KGHSH and CDR2 LQKENI. The CDR3 is 15 amino acids. As DNA, the CDR3 is TGTGCCAGCTCTCCTAACGGGGGGGAGAACACTGAAGCTTTCTTT. Amino acid sequence: CASSPNGGENTEAFF.

In its sample, this clonotype was seen a few times. V usage is TRBV10-3 and J usage is TRBJ2-3; 14 bases align to TRBD2. Germline CDR1 reads ENHRY; CDR2 reads SYGVKD. V shed 6 bases and J 2 bases; nucleotides not matched to a gene: 10. The CDR3 contains 18 residues. CDR3 sequence: CAISRGLAGATLTDTQYF. The DNA for the CDR3 is TGTGCCATCAGCCGGGGACTAGCGGGGGCCACCCTCACAGATACGCAGTATTTT.

This clonotype was picked up a small number of times. CDR3 DNA sequence: TGCGCCAGCAGCTTGGCGGCAGGAACTATTATCGGCTACACCTTC. Translated: CASSLAAGTIIGYTF. The rearrangement joins TRBV5-1 to TRBJ1-2; D unclear. This CDR3 comprises 15 residues. V was cut by 0 bases and J by 8 bases, with 17 bases left in between. Germline V gene sequence: CDR1 SGHRS, CDR2 YFSETQ.

In its sample, this clonotype was seen a few times. The V call is TRBV12-3 or TRBV12-4, the J call TRBJ1-1; 7 bases align to TRBD1. V lost 0 bases and J lost 2; bases outside the gene matches: 3. The length of the CDR3 is 15 residues. The CDR3 spells CASSLAGTANTEAFF. CDR3 bases: TGTGCCAGCAGTTTAGCCGGGACAGCAAACACTGAAGCTTTCTTT.

This clonotype has more than one count but fewer than ten. V and J are TRBV5-1 and TRBJ1-5; D uncertain. The length of the CDR3 is 13 residues. V lost 4 bases and J 0 bases, leaving 5 bases between the germline ends. Germline V gene data show CDR1 as SGHRS and CDR2 as YFSETQ. The CDR3 protein is CASSKGSNQPQHF. CDR3 coding DNA: TGCGCCAGCAGCAAAGGTAGCAATCAGCCCCAGCATTTT.

The chain is built from TRBV27 and TRBJ1-1; 10 bases are a match to TRBD1. Per germline, CDR1 MNHEY and CDR2 SMNVEV (reference sequence). CDR3 length equals 18 residues. With V trimmed by 5 bases and J by 5 bases, 17 bases remained unmatched. The CDR3 region is CASSPRDRGTGRWTEAFF. The DNA of the CDR3 is TGTGCCAGCAGTCCCCGGGACAGGGGAACCGGGCGGTGGACTGAAGCTTTCTTT.

The rearrangement joins TRBV5-1 to TRBJ2-5, with 7 positions matching TRBD1. The CDR3 is 15 residues long. The V and J ends lost 0 bases and 5 bases, in that order; junction bases with no gene match: 7. Germline V lookup: CDR1 SGHRS, CDR2 YFSETQ. CDR3 sequence (DNA): TGCGCCAGCAGCTTGGCCCCCCCCAGGGGGGAGACCCAGTACTTC. This translates into CASSLAPPRGETQYF. The variable domain in full, with the rest retrieved from reference TRBV5-1 and TRBJ2-5, is KAGVTQTPRYLIKTRGQQVTLSCSPISGHRSVSWYQQTPGQGLQFLFEYFSETQRNKGNFPGRFSGRQFSNSRSEMNVSTLELGDSALYLCASSLAPPRGETQYFGPGTRLLVL.

This clonotype was seen a few times. The rearrangement uses TRBV20-1 and TRBJ1-2; TRBD1 is a possible D gene (6 bases). Germline V gene lookup returns CDR1 DFQATT and CDR2 SNEGSKA (reference sequence). V lost 5 bases and J 4 bases, leaving 14 bases between the germline ends. The CDR3 length is 13 residues. CDR3 in amino acids: CSAEQRGGYGYTF. For the CDR3, the DNA is TGCAGTGCTGAACAGAGAGGGGGCTATGGCTACACCTTC.

The chain uses TRBV30 and TRBJ2-2; D is unresolved. V gave up 0 bases and J gave up 4 bases, with 9 bases separating them. Germline lookup yields CDR1 GTSNPN and CDR2 SVGIG (reference sequence). The CDR3 contains 14 residues. The CDR3 DNA reads as TGTGCCTGGAGTGTAATGGGCCCCACCGGGGAGCTGTTTTTT. It translates to CAWSVMGPTGELFF. The full variable domain, completed using reference TRBV30 and TRBJ2-2, is SQTIHQWPATLVQPVGSPLSLECTVEGTSNPNLYWYRQAAGRGLQLLFYSVGIGQISSEVPQNLSASRPQDRQFILSSKKLLLSDSGFYLCAWSVMGPTGELFFGEGSRLTVL.

The chain uses TRBV7-9 and TRBJ2-7, with 9 bases identical to TRBD1. V lost 2 bases and J lost 6; bases outside the gene matches: 2. The CDR3 totals 13 residues. Per germline, CDR1 SEHNR and CDR2 FQNEAQ (reference sequence). The CDR3, as DNA: TGTGCCAGCAGCTTAATGACAGGGGGCGAGCAGTACTTC. Translation gives CASSLMTGGEQYF.

This clonotype came up many times. The chain couples TRBV7-2 to TRBJ2-7; tentative D call: TRBD2 (5 bases). The CDR3 totals 12 residues. Trimming shortened V by 0 bases and J by 12 bases, and 12 bases separated the two germline ends. CDR1 is SGHTA, CDR2 FQGNSA, per germline. The CDR3 bases are TGTGCCAGCAGCTTAGCGGGATCAGGACTGTACTTC. This sequence encodes CASSLAGSGLYF.

The chain is built from TRBV18 and TRBJ2-7; 10 bases align to TRBD1. The CDR3 is made up of 15 amino acids. Germline CDR1 reads KGHSH; CDR2 reads LQKENI. Trimming removed 2 bases from V and 6 bases from J; junction bases left unmatched: 7. CDR3 region: CASSPSSGTGAEQYF. CDR3 coding DNA: TGTGCCAGCTCACCAAGCTCCGGGACAGGGGCCGAGCAGTACTTC.

This clonotype was found many times. This sequence joins TRBV12-3 or TRBV12-4 and TRBJ2-2; no clear D gene. V lost 4 bases and J lost 5, with 8 bases in between. The CDR3 covers 13 residues. The CDR3 DNA follows: TGTGCCAGCAGTTCGACCCCGACCGGGGAGCTGTTTTTT. It encodes CASSSTPTGELFF.

In this sample, this clonotype turned up a few times. This sequence joins TRBV20-1 and TRBJ2-5; 14 bases match TRBD2. The CDR3 totals 17 residues. With V trimmed by 6 bases and J by 2 bases, 11 bases remained unmatched. The germline CDR1 and CDR2 sequences are DFQATT and SNEGSKA (reference sequence). CDR3 in amino acids: CSAPKGLAGVGQETQYF. The CDR3 bases are TGCAGTGCCCCTAAGGGACTAGCGGGAGTGGGGCAAGAGACCCAGTACTTC.

The sample holds a few counts of this clonotype. The chain combines TRBV6-6 with TRBJ1-5, with a possible D match to TRBD1 (5 bases). Germline V gene data show CDR1 as MNHNY and CDR2 as SVGAGI (reference sequence). The CDR3 length is 16 residues. V was clipped by 2 bases and J by 3 bases, with 14 bases between them. In DNA, the CDR3 is TGTGCCAGCAGTTACGGGGCAAAGAAGTTCAATCAGCCCCAGCATTTT. Residues: CASSYGAKKFNQPQHF.

V and J are TRBV20-1 and TRBJ2-4; D might be TRBD1 (6 bases). The germline CDR1 and CDR2 sequences are DFQATT and SNEGSKA (reference sequence). Trimming pared 2 bases from V and 0 bases from J, leaving 11 bases between. The CDR3 has 15 amino acids. The CDR3 DNA sequence: TGCAGTGCTAGACCAGGGGAACTAGCCAAAAACATTCAGTACTTC. Encoded protein: CSARPGELAKNIQYF.

This clonotype was observed many times. The CDR3: CASSLGRTGLTGELFF. CDR3 DNA: TGCGCCAGCAGCTTGGGCCGGACAGGGCTCACCGGGGAGCTGTTTTTT. V and J are TRBV5-1 and TRBJ2-2; 8 nucleotides line up with TRBD1. CDR3 size: 16 residues. Germline V CDR1 and CDR2: SGHRS, YFSETQ. After removal of 0 bases from V and 4 bases from J, the junction contained 5 bases not matched to a gene. The entire variable domain, with the rest obtained from reference TRBV5-1 and TRBJ2-2, is as follows: KAGVTQTPRYLIKTRGQQVTLSCSPISGHRSVSWYQQTPGQGLQFLFEYFSETQRNKGNFPGRFSGRQFSNSRSEMNVSTLELGDSALYLCASSLGRTGLTGELFFGEGSRLTVL.

Many counts were recorded for this clonotype. The V gene is TRBV4-2, the J gene TRBJ2-5; no definite D call. Trimming stripped 0 bases from V and 2 bases from J, with 13 bases between. The CDR3 loop spans 16 amino acids. Per germline, CDR1 LGHNA and CDR2 YNFKEQ. This CDR3 reads CASSQDPARRQETQYF. CDR3 bases: TGTGCCAGCAGCCAAGATCCGGCACGGCGGCAAGAGACCCAGTACTTC.

This clonotype has more than one count but fewer than ten. The V gene is TRBV7-3, the J gene TRBJ2-1; 13 bases align to TRBD2. There are 16 residues in the CDR3. Per germline, CDR1 SGHTA and CDR2 FQGTGA. V lost 5 bases to trimming and J lost 9 bases; unmatched junction nucleotides: 10. CDR3 in DNA: TGTGCCAGCAGCCCGTCACTAGCGGGAGGGCGGGGTGAGCAGTTCTTC. It encodes CASSPSLAGGRGEQFF.

This clonotype was observed a handful of times. The rearrangement links TRBV12-3 or TRBV12-4 to TRBJ2-1; D perhaps matches TRBD2 (6 bases). The V gene lost 10 bases and the J gene lost 6 bases, with 16 bases spanning the gap. The CDR3 consists of 13 residues. The CDR3: CAILLGGGNEQFF. The CDR3 bases are TGTGCCATCCTCCTCGGGGGAGGCAATGAGCAGTTCTTC.

The chain recombines TRBV4-1 with TRBJ2-2; D tentatively reads TRBD1 or TRBD2 (6 bases each). This CDR3 contains 16 residues. In germline, CDR1 is MGHRA, CDR2 YSYEKL. Between the trimmed V and J ends, which lost 1 base and 4 bases, there was a span of 13 bases. The CDR3 spells CASSQVTGAGTGELFF. CDR3 DNA: TGCGCCAGCAGCCAAGTGACGGGGGCCGGCACCGGGGAGCTGTTTTTT.

The chain links TRBV5-1 to TRBJ1-2; TRBD1 matches at 9 bases. The ends lost 4 bases at V and 2 bases at J; junction bases unmatched: 3. This CDR3 contains 14 residues. The V gene's germline CDR1 is SGHRS and CDR2 YFSETQ. DNA of the CDR3: TGCGCCAGCAGCGTAGGGACAGGGAACTATGGCTACACCTTC. It translates to CASSVGTGNYGYTF.

This clonotype was seen more than once but under ten times. CDR3 protein: CAITPRQGGEQYF. DNA of the CDR3: TGTGCCATCACCCCCCGACAGGGAGGCGAGCAGTACTTC. This sequence joins TRBV10-3 and TRBJ2-7; the D gene is possibly TRBD1 (7 bases). There are 13 residues in the CDR3. V was clipped by 7 bases and J by 6 bases, with 16 bases between them. Germline lookup yields CDR1 ENHRY and CDR2 SYGVKD.

Many counts were recorded for this clonotype. The germline gene is not matched at one end of the junction; a read error may be the cause. The rearrangement links TRBV7-2 to TRBJ2-5, with D hard to call. The CDR3 spans 11 residues. Germline V lookup: CDR1 SGHTA, CDR2 FQGNSA. The CDR3 protein is CASSYQQTQYF. CDR3 DNA: TGTGCCAGCAGCTACCAACAGACCCAGTACTTC.